These 30 T cell receptor beta chains were sequenced from one sample in a study of PD-1 blockade in classical Hodgkin lymphoma. Sequencing was performed with immunoSEQ multiplex PCR; in TCRdb, only in-frame clones are kept and a portion is missing. The data show more than 50,000 clones, 70% to 80% seen once. Relapses following autologous stem cell transplantation were seen in all patients, with brentuximab vedotin exposure varying. The sequencing used peripheral blood mononuclear cells (PBMCs), collected before the second cycle of nivolumab. The receptors shown here come from a human donor with classical Hodgkin lymphoma.

This chain links TRBV10-3 with TRBJ2-7; D is perhaps TRBD1 or TRBD2 (5 bases each). Germline V gives CDR1 ENHRY, CDR2 SYGVKD. The CDR3 is 17 residues long. Between the trimmed V and J ends, which lost 0 bases and 0 bases, there was a span of 15 bases. The CDR3, as DNA: TGTGCCATCAGTGAGTCCGGGGCAAAAAGCAGCTCCTACGAGCAGTACTTC. This translates into CAISESGAKSSSYEQYF.

The V call is TRBV7-8, the J call TRBJ1-1; 7 bases line up with TRBD1. After removal of 5 bases from V and 0 bases from J, the junction contained 3 bases not matched to a gene. The CDR3 sequence is 14 residues long. Per germline, CDR1 SGHVS and CDR2 FQNEAQ. CDR3 region: CASSPGQLNTEAFF. The CDR3 DNA reads as TGTGCCAGCAGCCCGGGACAGCTGAACACTGAAGCTTTCTTT. The full variable domain, its missing parts supplied by reference TRBV7-8 and TRBJ1-1, is GAGVSQSPRYKVAKRGQDVALRCDPISGHVSLFWYQQALGQGPEFLTYFQNEAQLDKSGLPSDRFFAERPEGSVSTLKIQRTQQEDSAVYLCASSPGQLNTEAFFGQGTRLTVV.

This chain connects TRBV7-9 to TRBJ1-2; D remains ambiguous. The germline V and J ends were trimmed by 3 bases and 0 bases, with 8 bases remaining between them. The CDR3 sequence is 14 residues long. The V gene's germline CDR1 is SEHNR and CDR2 FQNEAQ (reference sequence). The chain's CDR3 is CASSFIPTNYGYTF. Here the CDR3 DNA reads TGTGCCAGCAGCTTCATACCGACTAACTATGGCTACACCTTC. Combining the CDR3 with reference TRBV7-9 and TRBJ1-2 gives the whole variable domain DTGVSQNPRHKITKRGQNVTFRCDPISEHNRLYWYRQTLGQGPEFLTYFQNEAQLEKSRLLSDRFSAERPKGSFSTLEIQRTEQGDSAMYLCASSFIPTNYGYTFGSGTRLTVV.

The chain links TRBV6-5 to TRBJ1-2; D is perhaps TRBD1 (5 bases). With 5 bases removed from V and 8 bases from J, the gap between germline ends came to 18 bases. The CDR3 is made up of 14 amino acids. The V gene's germline CDR1 is MNHEY and CDR2 SVGAGI. CDR3 sequence (DNA): TGTGCCAGCAGTATCGGCCGACAGCTATGGGGCTACACCTTC. Translated: CASSIGRQLWGYTF.

This clone occurred once. The rearrangement joins TRBV18 to TRBJ1-4, with D maybe TRBD1 (5 bases). V was trimmed by 2 bases and J by 7 bases, leaving 20 bases between them. CDR3 length: 17 residues. CDR1 is KGHSH and CDR2 is LQKENI in the germline V gene. The CDR3 region has the DNA TGTGCCAGCTCACCAGAGGGAACAGGATTGATCTCTGAAAAACTGTTTTTT. Translation: CASSPEGTGLISEKLFF.

V gene TRBV5-1 combines with J gene TRBJ1-2; TRBD1 is a possible D gene (6 bases). Trimming cost V 0 bases and J 2 bases, with 8 bases left between them. The CDR3 is 14 amino acids. Germline-derived CDR1 and CDR2 are SGHRS and YFSETQ. CDR3 loop: CASSLVQGNYGYTF. The CDR3 nucleotides are TGCGCCAGCAGCTTGGTACAGGGAAACTATGGCTACACCTTC.

This chain joins TRBV5-1 and TRBJ2-3; D unresolved. Germline V gene data show CDR1 as SGHRS and CDR2 as YFSETQ. The CDR3 totals 13 residues. The V end was cut by 1 base, the J end by 0 bases, with 3 bases between. The CDR3 nucleotides are TGCGCCAGCAGCTTGCTTAGCACAGATACGCAGTATTTT. Its protein product is CASSLLSTDTQYF. Complete variable domain (other parts from reference TRBV5-1 and TRBJ2-3): KAGVTQTPRYLIKTRGQQVTLSCSPISGHRSVSWYQQTPGQGLQFLFEYFSETQRNKGNFPGRFSGRQFSNSRSEMNVSTLELGDSALYLCASSLLSTDTQYFGPGTRLTVL.

V usage is TRBV29-1 and J usage is TRBJ2-5; 8 bases are a match to TRBD1. Trimming at V came to 7 bases and at J to 4 bases, leaving 11 bases not matched to a gene. CDR1 is SQVTM and CDR2 is ANQGSEA in the germline V gene. CDR3 length equals 14 residues. The CDR3 reads CSAVPRGLPETQYF. CDR3 nucleotides: TGCAGCGCTGTCCCCAGGGGGCTGCCAGAGACCCAGTACTTC.

There are a few counts of this clone. This rearrangement joins TRBV27 to TRBJ2-2; D might be TRBD1 or TRBD2, each matching 5 bases. The CDR3 spans 15 residues. V lost 1 base and J lost 2, with 8 bases in between. Germline-derived CDR1 and CDR2 are MNHEY and SMNVEV (reference sequence). DNA for the CDR3: TGTGCCAGCAGTTTATGGGGACCCAACACCGGGGAGCTGTTTTTT. This encodes CASSLWGPNTGELFF.

The table lists this clone with a few counts. This sequence joins TRBV5-1 and TRBJ1-6, with D possibly TRBD1 on 5 matching bases. Germline loops: CDR1 SGHRS, CDR2 YFSETQ. V was pared by 0 bases and J by 5 bases, with 9 bases between. The CDR3 runs to 15 residues. The CDR3, as DNA: TGCGCCAGCAGCTTGGACGGACAAGATAATTCACCCCTCCACTTT. Translating it yields CASSLDGQDNSPLHF. Full variable domain (missing parts from reference TRBV5-1 and TRBJ1-6): KAGVTQTPRYLIKTRGQQVTLSCSPISGHRSVSWYQQTPGQGLQFLFEYFSETQRNKGNFPGRFSGRQFSNSRSEMNVSTLELGDSALYLCASSLDGQDNSPLHFGNGTRLTVT.

This chain joins TRBV7-9 and TRBJ2-5; 10 bases align to TRBD2. Trimming took 4 bases from V and 0 from J; bases not matched to a gene: 11. Germline V gives CDR1 SEHNR, CDR2 FQNEAQ (reference sequence). CDR3 length: 18 residues. CDR3 sequence reads: CASSSPLASGRYQETQYF. Here the CDR3 DNA reads TGTGCCAGCAGCTCCCCCCTTGCTAGCGGGAGATACCAAGAGACCCAGTACTTC. The variable domain in full, completed from reference TRBV7-9 and TRBJ2-5, reads DTGVSQNPRHKITKRGQNVTFRCDPISEHNRLYWYRQTLGQGPEFLTYFQNEAQLEKSRLLSDRFSAERPKGSFSTLEIQRTEQGDSAMYLCASSSPLASGRYQETQYFGPGTRLLVL.

The chain recombines TRBV5-1 with TRBJ2-2, with D tentatively TRBD1 (6 bases). V was trimmed by 1 base and J by 3 bases, leaving 10 bases between them. The CDR3 runs to 15 residues. CDR1 SGHRS and CDR2 YFSETQ come from the germline V gene. Written as DNA, the CDR3 is TGCGCCAGCAGCTTGTTAGCAGGGGACACCGGGGAGCTGTTTTTT. Amino acids: CASSLLAGDTGELFF.

The V call is TRBV6-1, the J call TRBJ1-4, with unresolved D. There are 12 residues in the CDR3. Trimming removed 8 bases from V and 4 bases from J, with 8 bases in between. The germline gives CDR1 MNHNS, CDR2 SASEGT. CDR3 nucleotide sequence: TGTGCCAGCCGGGCCCTTAATGAAAAACTGTTTTTT. Protein sequence: CASRALNEKLFF.

The genes are TRBV7-6 and TRBJ2-4; the D gene could be TRBD1 or TRBD2 (5 bases each). CDR1 is SGHVS and CDR2 is FNYEAQ in the germline V gene. V lost 7 bases, J lost 9 bases, and 22 bases lay in between. The length of the CDR3 is 15 residues. This CDR3 reads CASTIKGTPSSIQYF. CDR3 sequence (DNA): TGTGCCAGCACCATCAAGGGGACGCCCTCGAGCATTCAGTACTTC.

The gene calls are TRBV30 and TRBJ2-1; D possibly corresponds to TRBD2 (6 bases). Germline CDR1 GTSNPN, CDR2 SVGIG (reference sequence). Trimming shortened V by 3 bases and J by 2 bases, and 14 bases separated the two germline ends. This CDR3 is 15 amino acids long. CDR3 nucleotides: TGTGCCTGGAGGCCGGGACTCTACACCTACAATGAGCAGTTCTTC. It yields the protein CAWRPGLYTYNEQFF.

The chain recombines TRBV28 with TRBJ1-1; 8 bases agree with TRBD1. Per germline, CDR1 MDHEN and CDR2 SYDVKM. Unmatched junction bases numbered 7, after V lost 3 bases and J lost 4 bases. This CDR3 spans 15 amino acids. For the CDR3, the DNA is TGTGCCAGCAGTTTCCCGGACAGGGACGGCACTGAAGCTTTCTTT. The encoded protein is CASSFPDRDGTEAFF.

The chain is built from TRBV27 and TRBJ2-3; TRBD2 aligns across 9 bases. The CDR3 consists of 15 residues. Germline V gene sequence: CDR1 MNHEY, CDR2 SMNVEV (reference sequence). The V gene end was trimmed by 7 bases and the J gene end by 9 bases; junction bases not matched to a gene: 14. CDR3 nucleotides: TGTGCCAGCACTAGACTAGCGGAGGTCCCTGAGACGCAGTATTTT. It translates to CASTRLAEVPETQYF.

This chain connects TRBV18 to TRBJ1-1, with 8 bases aligning to TRBD1. Germline trimming cut 1 base from V and 3 bases from J; bases unmatched to any gene: 10. This CDR3 is built from 17 residues. In germline, CDR1 is KGHSH, CDR2 LQKENI. CDR3 amino acids: CASSPRQQGVSDTEAFF. The CDR3, as DNA: TGTGCCAGCTCACCACGGCAACAGGGGGTATCCGACACTGAAGCTTTCTTT. Full variable domain (remainder filled in from reference TRBV18 and TRBJ1-1): NAGVMQNPRHLVRRRGQEARLRCSPMKGHSHVYWYRQLPEEGLKFMVYLQKENIIDESGMPKERFSAEFPKEGPSILRIQQVVRGDSAAYFCASSPRQQGVSDTEAFFGQGTRLTVV.

The V and J genes are TRBV28 and TRBJ2-7; no clear D. CDR3 length: 13 amino acids. Germline CDR1 reads MDHEN; CDR2 reads SYDVKM. V was trimmed by 2 bases and J by 6 bases, leaving 11 bases between them. CDR3 region: CASSLVGNLEQYF. The CDR3 DNA reads TGTGCCAGCAGTTTAGTAGGGAACCTCGAGCAGTACTTC.

The genes are TRBV7-3 and TRBJ1-2, with D possibly matching TRBD1 (5 bases). The CDR3 contains 13 residues. Trimming took 5 bases from V and 9 from J, leaving 16 bases between them. The germline gives CDR1 SGHTA, CDR2 FQGTGA. CDR3 amino acids: CASSTGTLGSYTF. The CDR3 coding sequence is TGTGCCAGCAGCACCGGGACCCTCGGGAGCTACACCTTC.

This chain uses TRBV7-9 with TRBJ1-6, with a tentative D call TRBD1 (6 bases). Germline V gene lookup returns CDR1 SEHNR and CDR2 FQNEAQ (reference sequence). There are 16 residues in the CDR3. V dropped 6 bases and J dropped 7 bases, with 19 bases sitting between them. The DNA for the CDR3 is TGTGCCAGCAGTTTACAGGGTCCCGTGTCCAATTCACCCCTCCACTTT. This sequence encodes CASSLQGPVSNSPLHF.

This clone has only one observation. The rearrangement links TRBV27 to TRBJ2-1; 11 bases match TRBD2. V shed 6 bases, J shed 0 bases, and the junction held 7 bases outside the gene matches. Germline V CDR1 and CDR2: MNHEY, SMNVEV (reference sequence). The CDR3 spans 17 residues. The DNA of the CDR3 is TGTGCCAGCAGAATCACTAGCGGGGGCCTCTCCTACAATGAGCAGTTCTTC. Encoded protein: CASRITSGGLSYNEQFF.

The V call is TRBV5-4, the J call TRBJ1-3, with D perhaps matching TRBD1 (6 bases). There are 15 residues in the CDR3. V was trimmed by 0 bases and J by 4 bases, leaving 11 bases between them. Germline V gene data show CDR1 as SGHNT and CDR2 as YYREEE (reference sequence). CDR3 residues: CASSLDRVGGNTIYF. CDR3 DNA: TGTGCCAGCAGCTTGGACAGGGTGGGAGGAAACACCATATATTTT.

This chain joins TRBV15 and TRBJ2-1, with 15 bases matching TRBD2. This CDR3 is built from 14 residues. In germline, CDR1 is LNHNV, CDR2 YYDKDF (reference sequence). J gave up 9 bases and V 5 bases, and 2 bases lay outside the gene matches. The CDR3 bases are TGTGCCACCAGCGCGGGACTAGCGGGAGGTGAGCAGTTCTTC. This encodes CATSAGLAGGEQFF. The whole variable domain, remainder taken from reference TRBV15 and TRBJ2-1, is DAMVIQNPRYQVTQFGKPVTLSCSQTLNHNVMYWYQQKSSQAPKLLFHYYDKDFNNEADTPDNFQSRRPNTSFCFLDIRSPGLGDTAMYLCATSAGLAGGEQFFGPGTRLTVL.

V and J are TRBV27 and TRBJ2-5, with 12 nucleotides matching TRBD2. Per the germline V gene, CDR1 is MNHEY and CDR2 is SMNVEV (reference sequence). CDR3 length equals 16 residues. V dropped 6 bases and J dropped 4; count of bases not matched to a gene: 9. The CDR3 region has the DNA TGTGCCAGCAGACTAGCTAGCGGGAGGGCAAGAGAGACCCAGTACTTC. This codes for CASRLASGRARETQYF.

This clone appeared a few times. The chain joins TRBV9 to TRBJ1-3; D remains unclear. Between the trimmed V and J ends, which lost 3 bases and 2 bases, there was a span of 6 bases. The germline V gene encodes CDR1 SGDLS and CDR2 YYNGEE. The CDR3 has 13 amino acids. CDR3 in amino acids: CASSAPPGNTIYF. In DNA, the CDR3 is TGTGCCAGCAGCGCCCCCCCTGGAAACACCATATATTTT.

This clone occurred a few times. The chain has TRBV7-6 and TRBJ2-7; no reliable D call. Germline V gene data show CDR1 as SGHVS and CDR2 as FNYEAQ. Between the trimmed V and J ends, which lost 4 bases and 1 base, there was a span of 14 bases. This CDR3 spans 15 amino acids. The CDR3 coding sequence is TGTGCCAGCAGCTCCTCCGACGGTGATTCCTACGAGCAGTACTTC. The encoded protein is CASSSSDGDSYEQYF. The whole variable domain, filled in from reference TRBV7-6 and TRBJ2-7, reads GAGVSQSPRYKVTKRGQDVALRCDPISGHVSLYWYRQALGQGPEFLTYFNYEAQQDKSGLPNDRFSAERPEGSISTLTIQRTEQRDSAMYRCASSSSDGDSYEQYFGPGTRLTVT.

The V gene is TRBV6-6, the J gene TRBJ1-3; the D is unclear. There are 13 residues in the CDR3. Germline assignment: CDR1 MNHNY and CDR2 SVGAGI (reference sequence). Trimming stripped 6 bases from V and 1 base from J, with 7 bases between. The CDR3 here is CASRHPSGNTIYF. CDR3 coding DNA: TGTGCCAGCAGACACCCGTCTGGAAACACCATATATTTT.

About this clone itself: This same CDR3 is encoded by further DNA sequences in the sample. V is TRBV5-1 and J is TRBJ1-2; perhaps TRBD1 as D (5 bases). CDR3 length equals 14 residues. Germline loops: CDR1 SGHRS, CDR2 YFSETQ. Trimming cost V 0 bases and J 7 bases, with 13 bases left between them. The CDR3 loop reads CASSLAGREAGYTF. The CDR3 nucleotides are TGCGCCAGCAGCTTGGCGGGCAGGGAAGCTGGCTACACCTTC.

The rearrangement links TRBV7-8 to TRBJ2-1; 10 bases line up with TRBD2. The ends lost 5 bases at V and 6 bases at J; junction bases unmatched: 22. Germline lookup yields CDR1 SGHVS and CDR2 FQNEAQ. The CDR3 covers 20 residues. Written as DNA, the CDR3 is TGTGCCAGCAGCCGAGGGGACGTATTCTCTAGCGGGAGTCCCCTCAATGAGCAGTTCTTC. Translated, it gives CASSRGDVFSSGSPLNEQFF.